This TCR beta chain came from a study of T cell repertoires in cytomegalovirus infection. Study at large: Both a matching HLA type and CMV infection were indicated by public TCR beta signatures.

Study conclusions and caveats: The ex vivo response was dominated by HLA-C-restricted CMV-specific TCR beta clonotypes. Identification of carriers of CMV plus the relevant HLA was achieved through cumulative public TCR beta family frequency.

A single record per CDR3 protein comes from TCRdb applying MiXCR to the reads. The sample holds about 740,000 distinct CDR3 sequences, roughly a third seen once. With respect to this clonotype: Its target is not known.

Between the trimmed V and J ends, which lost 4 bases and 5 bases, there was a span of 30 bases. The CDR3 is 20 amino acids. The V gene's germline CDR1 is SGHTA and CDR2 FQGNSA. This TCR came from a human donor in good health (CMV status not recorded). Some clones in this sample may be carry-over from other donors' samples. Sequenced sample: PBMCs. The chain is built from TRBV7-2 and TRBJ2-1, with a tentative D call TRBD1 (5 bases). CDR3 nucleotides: TGTGCCAGCAGCTGGGGCCTCGGGCCGAGGACGGCTGCAAGCAACAATGAGCAGTTCTTC. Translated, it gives CASSWGLGPRTAASNNEQFF.